Listed here are 30 T cell receptor beta chains from one sample, sequenced in a study of identical twins. TCRdb processed the 5' RACE reads anew with MiXCR; each CDR3 protein has one entry. The sample contains 700,000 or so distinct CDR3 sequences, 21% of which appear only once. The same data also went into a second study, on T cells expressing NK-cell markers.

Sequenced: PBMCs. The receptors come from a young woman in good health.

This clonotype was seen more than once but under ten times. The chain carries TRBV10-3 and TRBJ2-7; D may be TRBD2 (5 bases). There are 12 residues in the CDR3. Looked up from germline, CDR1 is ENHRY and CDR2 is SYGVKD. Trimming took off 6 bases at V and 7 bases at J, with 13 bases between the two ends. This CDR3 is CAISLDSGEQYF. Written as DNA, the CDR3 is TGTGCCATCAGCCTCGACTCGGGGGAGCAGTACTTC.

The chain recombines TRBV5-1 with TRBJ2-1; 8 bases fit TRBD1. Unmatched junction bases numbered 7, after V lost 3 bases and J lost 14 bases. This CDR3 has 12 amino acids. From germline, CDR1 is SGHRS and CDR2 YFSETQ. The CDR3 is CASSSLPGQEFF. CDR3 DNA sequence: TGCGCCAGCAGCTCACTACCGGGACAGGAGTTCTTC.

This clonotype was detected only a few times. The chain is built from TRBV12-3 or TRBV12-4 and TRBJ2-2; D not resolved. The V and J ends lost 6 bases and 3 bases respectively, with 11 bases between them. The CDR3 loop spans 14 amino acids. CDR3 bases: TGTGCCAGCAGCCAAACAAGATACACCGGGGAGCTGTTTTTT. It encodes CASSQTRYTGELFF.

This clonotype came up a few times. The chain links TRBV5-1 to TRBJ1-5; D remains ambiguous. Germline CDR1 reads SGHRS; CDR2 reads YFSETQ. The germline V and J ends were trimmed by 4 bases and 5 bases, with 13 bases remaining between them. The CDR3 is made up of 14 amino acids. DNA for the CDR3: TGCGCCAGCAGCCCGACACCGAGTGATCAGCCCCAGCATTTT. Amino acid sequence: CASSPTPSDQPQHF. The variable domain in full, completed from reference TRBV5-1 and TRBJ1-5, reads KAGVTQTPRYLIKTRGQQVTLSCSPISGHRSVSWYQQTPGQGLQFLFEYFSETQRNKGNFPGRFSGRQFSNSRSEMNVSTLELGDSALYLCASSPTPSDQPQHFGDGTRLSIL.

The V call is TRBV10-3, the J call TRBJ2-3; D is possibly TRBD1 or TRBD2 (5 bases each). Germline-derived CDR1 and CDR2 are ENHRY and SYGVKD. V lost 7 bases and J 2 bases, leaving 13 bases between the germline ends. The CDR3 contains 14 residues. CDR3 sequence: CAINRDGPTDTQYF. In DNA form, the CDR3 reads TGTGCCATCAACCGGGACGGACCCACAGATACGCAGTATTTT.

This clonotype was detected only a few times. The V call is TRBV7-3, the J call TRBJ2-1; perhaps TRBD1 as D (6 bases). CDR1 is SGHTA and CDR2 is FQGTGA in the germline V gene. Trimming cost V 2 bases and J 7 bases, with 15 bases left between them. CDR3 length: 15 residues. This chain's CDR3 is CASSLGGQTSNEQFF. The CDR3 DNA reads TGTGCCAGCAGCTTAGGGGGCCAGACGTCGAATGAGCAGTTCTTC.

A few counts support this clonotype. This sequence joins TRBV19 and TRBJ1-2; D is possibly TRBD1 (6 bases). Germline CDR1 and CDR2: LNHDA and SQIVND (reference sequence). The CDR3 is 16 residues long. Trimming pared 2 bases from V and 8 bases from J, leaving 21 bases between. The CDR3 is CASSISPAGASRGYTF. The CDR3 DNA follows: TGTGCCAGTAGTATATCCCCAGCGGGGGCGTCGCGGGGCTACACCTTC. Looking up the rest from reference TRBV19 and TRBJ1-2 gives the full variable domain: DGGITQSPKYLFRKEGQNVTLSCEQNLNHDAMYWYRQDPGQGLRLIYYSQIVNDFQKGDIAEGYSVSREKKESFPLTVTSAQKNPTAFYLCASSISPAGASRGYTFGSGTRLTVV.

CDR3 DNA: TGTGCCAGCACCCATCCGGCGGCTAACTATGGCTACACCTTC. Translation: CASTHPAANYGYTF. The gene calls are TRBV12-3 or TRBV12-4 and TRBJ1-2; D gene ambiguous. V was trimmed by 7 bases and J by 0 bases, leaving 12 bases between them. The CDR3 has 14 residues.

The rearrangement links TRBV12-3 or TRBV12-4 to TRBJ1-2; tentative D call: TRBD1 (5 bases). The CDR3 covers 13 residues. Trimming cost V 8 bases and J 8 bases, with 18 bases left between them. The CDR3 sequence: CASCRERGDGYTF. The CDR3 bases are TGTGCCAGCTGCCGTGAGAGAGGGGACGGCTACACCTTC.

This clonotype has ten or more counts. The chain employs TRBV7-9 and TRBJ2-3; D is unclear. Trimming left V 8 bases short and J 4 bases short, with 16 bases between. The CDR3 loop spans 14 amino acids. Germline values: CDR1 SEHNR, CDR2 FQNEAQ (reference sequence). DNA for the CDR3: TGTGCCAGCTCGTTCGCTGTACTCGCAGATACGCAGTATTTT. It codes for CASSFAVLADTQYF.

The V and J genes are TRBV12-5 and TRBJ1-1; D unresolved. The CDR3 is 15 amino acids. Germline V gene lookup returns CDR1 LGHNT and CDR2 FRNRAP. Trimming cost V 4 bases and J 0 bases, with 12 bases left between them. The CDR3 sequence is CASGSPSRMNTEAFF. The CDR3 DNA is TGTGCTAGTGGTTCCCCGTCGAGAATGAACACTGAAGCTTTCTTT.

This clonotype was recorded at least ten times. The gene calls are TRBV5-6 and TRBJ2-7; unclear D gene. Germline V gene lookup returns CDR1 SGHDT and CDR2 YYEEEE. The CDR3 sequence is 13 residues long. Trimming took off 1 base at V and 3 bases at J, with 8 bases between the two ends. This chain's CDR3 is CASSLYGSYEQYF. Written as DNA, the CDR3 is TGTGCCAGCAGCTTGTACGGAAGCTACGAGCAGTACTTC. Variable domain in full (rest from reference TRBV5-6 and TRBJ2-7): DAGVTQSPTHLIKTRGQQVTLRCSPKSGHDTVSWYQQALGQGPQFIFQYYEEEERQRGNFPDRFSGHQFPNYSSELNVNALLLGDSALYLCASSLYGSYEQYFGPGTRLTVT.

The chain uses TRBV20-1 and TRBJ2-1, with TRBD2 matching 9 bases. CDR1 and CDR2 (germline): DFQATT, SNEGSKA (reference sequence). The CDR3 consists of 13 residues. The V and J ends lost 6 bases and 3 bases, in that order; junction bases with no gene match: 3. CDR3 amino acids: CSASSGIYNEQFF. DNA for the CDR3: TGCAGTGCCTCTAGCGGGATCTACAATGAGCAGTTCTTC.

In its sample, this clonotype was seen a few times. This chain uses TRBV18 with TRBJ2-4, with D unclear. The germline CDR1 and CDR2 sequences are KGHSH and LQKENI. The CDR3 is 12 residues long. V lost 6 bases and J 8 bases, leaving 11 bases between the germline ends. CDR3 region: CASSPNSDIQYF. The CDR3 nucleotides are TGTGCCAGCTCTCCCAACTCGGACATTCAGTACTTC. The entire variable domain, with the rest obtained from reference TRBV18 and TRBJ2-4, is as follows: NAGVMQNPRHLVRRRGQEARLRCSPMKGHSHVYWYRQLPEEGLKFMVYLQKENIIDESGMPKERFSAEFPKEGPSILRIQQVVRGDSAAYFCASSPNSDIQYFGAGTRLSVL.

This clonotype was observed a few times. V gene TRBV6-1 combines with J gene TRBJ2-7; 8 positions agree with TRBD1. V gave up 3 bases and J gave up 7 bases; unmatched junction bases: 14. Germline V gives CDR1 MNHNS, CDR2 SASEGT. This CDR3 contains 16 residues. The CDR3 DNA sequence: TGTGCCAGCAGTGACGGGACAGGACTCGCCAAGCGGGAGCAGTACTTC. Its translation: CASSDGTGLAKREQYF.

This chain joins TRBV20-1 and TRBJ1-5; 11 positions agree with TRBD1. V dropped 5 bases and J dropped 2; count of bases not matched to a gene: 5. CDR3 length: 15 residues. Looked up from germline, CDR1 is DFQATT and CDR2 is SNEGSKA (reference sequence). CDR3 nucleotide sequence: TGCAGTGCTCTCCGGGACAGGGGGGGCAATCAGCCCCAGCATTTT. Translating gives CSALRDRGGNQPQHF.

This clonotype has only a few counts. The chain employs TRBV7-2 and TRBJ2-7, with D uncertain. The CDR3 has 13 amino acids. The germline V gene encodes CDR1 SGHTA and CDR2 FQGNSA. The V end lost 5 bases, the J end lost 11 bases, and 19 bases lay between the germline ends. CDR3 protein: CASSPPQRPLKYF. For the CDR3, the DNA is TGTGCCAGCAGCCCCCCACAGAGACCACTTAAGTACTTC.

CDR3 loop: CASSTPRGNKSSGANVLTF. The CDR3 bases are TGCGCCAGCTCAACACCACGGGGCAACAAAAGCTCTGGGGCCAACGTCCTGACTTTC. This chain connects TRBV5-1 to TRBJ2-6; possibly TRBD1 or TRBD2 for D (5 bases each). CDR3 length: 19 residues. The V gene's germline CDR1 is SGHRS and CDR2 YFSETQ. Trimming left V 7 bases short and J 0 bases short, with 23 bases between.

The chain links TRBV10-3 to TRBJ2-7; 9 bases map to TRBD1. Germline V gene lookup returns CDR1 ENHRY and CDR2 SYGVKD. This CDR3 has 14 amino acids. The V and J ends lost 3 bases and 2 bases, in that order; junction bases with no gene match: 2. This CDR3 reads CAISEGQGPYEQYF. As DNA, the CDR3 is TGTGCCATCAGTGAAGGACAGGGGCCCTACGAGCAGTACTTC.

This clonotype was recorded once. The chain employs TRBV4-3 and TRBJ2-7; 9 bases match TRBD2. Germline V gene data show CDR1 as LGHNA and CDR2 as YSLEER. The CDR3 is 16 residues long. Losses at the gene ends were 3 bases for V and 2 bases for J; bases not matched to a gene: 8. This CDR3 reads CASSQALAGAAYEQYF. The CDR3 DNA follows: TGCGCCAGCAGCCAGGCCTTAGCGGGAGCGGCCTACGAGCAGTACTTC.

The chain joins TRBV9 to TRBJ1-5; TRBD1 matches 8 bases. After removal of 0 bases from V and 10 bases from J, the junction contained 3 bases not matched to a gene. The germline V gene encodes CDR1 SGDLS and CDR2 YYNGEE. The CDR3 totals 13 residues. The CDR3 nucleotides are TGTGCCAGCAGCGTAGGGGGACAGGCCCCCCAGCATTTT. Translation gives CASSVGGQAPQHF.

The chain links TRBV7-2 to TRBJ2-1; 9 bases map to TRBD1. CDR1 is SGHTA, CDR2 FQGNSA, per germline. Trimming removed 7 bases from V and 7 bases from J; junction bases left unmatched: 8. CDR3 length: 14 residues. Here the CDR3 reads CASTRDRDMNEQFF. Written as DNA, the CDR3 is TGTGCCAGCACACGGGACAGGGACATGAATGAGCAGTTCTTC.

The chain couples TRBV7-8 to TRBJ2-7; the D gene is possibly TRBD2 (7 bases). The germline gives CDR1 SGHVS, CDR2 FQNEAQ. Trimming pared 5 bases from V and 6 bases from J, leaving 17 bases between. This CDR3 spans 14 amino acids. Here the CDR3 reads CASSRWGGRSEQYF. As DNA, the CDR3 is TGTGCCAGCAGCCGATGGGGGGGGCGCAGCGAGCAGTACTTC.

This clonotype has only a few counts. The genes are TRBV6-2 or TRBV6-3 and TRBJ2-5; TRBD2 matches 7 bases. Germline CDR1 MNHEY, CDR2 SVGEGT. The CDR3 is 15 amino acids. V gave up 8 bases and J gave up 5 bases; unmatched junction bases: 14. The CDR3 bases are TGTGCCAGCCCAAACGGGAGGCCTTCGCGGGAGACCCAGTACTTC. This sequence encodes CASPNGRPSRETQYF.

The gene calls are TRBV3-1 and TRBJ2-7; 9 bases line up with TRBD2. Germline V gene lookup returns CDR1 LGHDT and CDR2 YNNKEL (reference sequence). The CDR3 is made up of 13 amino acids. The ends lost 4 bases at V and 12 bases at J; junction bases unmatched: 10. CDR3 nucleotide sequence: TGTGCCAGCAGCCTCAGCGGGGGGCCCGGGTGGTACTTC. Translation gives CASSLSGGPGWYF.

This chain links TRBV10-2 with TRBJ2-7; D is unclear. The CDR3 is 12 residues long. V was pared by 4 bases and J by 6 bases, with 10 bases between. Germline-derived CDR1 and CDR2 are WSHSY and SAAADI. CDR3: CASSGLTFEQYF. As DNA, the CDR3 is TGCGCCAGCAGTGGCCTTACTTTCGAGCAGTACTTC.

This clonotype was seen ten or more times. The chain couples TRBV12-3 or TRBV12-4 to TRBJ2-1; 9 positions agree with TRBD2. CDR3 length equals 14 residues. V trimming: 6 bases; J trimming: 8 bases; junction bases outside the gene matches: 8. In nucleotides, the CDR3 is TGTGCCAGCAGCCCATTAGCGGGAGCCCATGAGCAGTTCTTC. Residues: CASSPLAGAHEQFF.

This sequence joins TRBV7-9 and TRBJ2-1; D call uncertain. The V and J ends lost 5 bases and 5 bases respectively, with 10 bases between them. The CDR3 runs to 13 residues. Looked up from germline, CDR1 is SEHNR and CDR2 is FQNEAQ (reference sequence). CDR3 sequence reads: CASSLSQNNEQFF. Here the CDR3 DNA reads TGTGCCAGCAGCCTTTCCCAGAACAATGAGCAGTTCTTC.

The table lists this clonotype with a few counts. The chain couples TRBV5-1 to TRBJ2-3, with D possibly being TRBD1 (5 bases). Between the trimmed V and J ends, which lost 4 bases and 3 bases, there was a span of 18 bases. This CDR3 is 16 amino acids long. CDR1 and CDR2 (germline): SGHRS, YFSETQ. CDR3 region: CASSPFQGEVTDTQYF. The CDR3 DNA follows: TGCGCCAGCAGCCCGTTCCAGGGCGAGGTTACAGATACGCAGTATTTT.

There are a few counts of this clonotype. This sequence joins TRBV12-3 or TRBV12-4 and TRBJ1-2; perhaps TRBD1 as D (5 bases). V gave up 4 bases and J gave up 4 bases, with 13 bases separating them. The CDR3 is made up of 14 amino acids. The CDR3 region has the DNA TGTGCCAGCAGTTCCCAGAGGGGAGGCTATGGCTACACCTTC. Amino acids: CASSSQRGGYGYTF.